This paragraph reports one T cell receptor beta chain. Its antigen remains unidentified. Per the germline V gene, CDR1 is DFQATT and CDR2 is SNEGSKA (reference sequence). The CDR3 runs to 11 residues. Clones were sequenced by immunoSEQ multiplex PCR, and TCRdb holds only the in-frame ones, with some missing. This table holds 90,000 to 95,000 clones, around 82% found once. This specimen comes from a study of radiotherapy plus CTLA-4 blockade in lung cancer. General observations from the study: TCR clones originating in tumors grew in number in blood after radiotherapy plus ipilimumab. Interferon-beta and early blood T cell clone dynamics reportedly predicted response best.

This TCR was recovered from a human donor with non-small cell lung cancer who had stable disease on radiotherapy plus ipilimumab. The V and J genes are TRBV20-1 and TRBJ2-5; no definite D call. This specimen was peripheral blood, taken from a patient treated with radiotherapy plus ipilimumab. CDR3: CMTSKGETQYF. As DNA, the CDR3 is TGCATGACATCCAAGGGAGAGACCCAGTACTTC.